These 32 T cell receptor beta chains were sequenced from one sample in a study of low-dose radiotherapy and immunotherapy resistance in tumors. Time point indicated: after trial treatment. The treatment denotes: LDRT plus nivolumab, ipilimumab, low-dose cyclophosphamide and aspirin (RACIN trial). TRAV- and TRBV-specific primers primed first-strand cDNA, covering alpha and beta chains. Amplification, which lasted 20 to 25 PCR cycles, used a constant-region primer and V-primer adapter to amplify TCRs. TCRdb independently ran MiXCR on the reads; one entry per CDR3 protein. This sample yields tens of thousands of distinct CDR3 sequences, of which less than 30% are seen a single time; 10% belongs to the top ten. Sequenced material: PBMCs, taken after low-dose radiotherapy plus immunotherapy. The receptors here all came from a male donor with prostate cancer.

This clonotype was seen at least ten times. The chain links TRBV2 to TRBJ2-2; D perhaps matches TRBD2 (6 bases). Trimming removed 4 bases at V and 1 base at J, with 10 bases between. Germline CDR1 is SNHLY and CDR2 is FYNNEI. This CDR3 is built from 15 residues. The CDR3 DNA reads TGTGCCAGCAGTGGGGCGGGGAGGAACACCGGGGAGCTGTTTTTT. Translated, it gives CASSGAGRNTGELFF.

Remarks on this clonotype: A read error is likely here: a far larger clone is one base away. CDR3 coding DNA: TGTGCCTGCAGCTTGACTAGCGGGGTTGTTCCCTACAATGAGCAGTTCTTC. As protein: CACSLTSGVVPYNEQFF. The V gene is TRBV7-9, the J gene TRBJ2-1; 11 bases fit TRBD2. CDR3 length: 17 amino acids. Looked up from germline, CDR1 is SEHNR and CDR2 is FQNEAQ (reference sequence). Looking up the rest from reference TRBV7-9 and TRBJ2-1 gives the full variable domain: DTGVSQNPRHKITKRGQNVTFRCDPISEHNRLYWYRQTLGQGPEFLTYFQNEAQLEKSRLLSDRFSAERPKGSFSTLEIQRTEQGDSAMYLCACSLTSGVVPYNEQFFGPGTRLTVL.

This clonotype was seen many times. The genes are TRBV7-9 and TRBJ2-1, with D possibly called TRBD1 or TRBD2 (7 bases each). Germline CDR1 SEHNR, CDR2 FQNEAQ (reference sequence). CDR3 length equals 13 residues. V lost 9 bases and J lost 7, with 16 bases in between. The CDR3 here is CASTQRDSNEQFF. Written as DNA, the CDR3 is TGTGCCAGTACCCAGCGGGACAGTAATGAGCAGTTCTTC.

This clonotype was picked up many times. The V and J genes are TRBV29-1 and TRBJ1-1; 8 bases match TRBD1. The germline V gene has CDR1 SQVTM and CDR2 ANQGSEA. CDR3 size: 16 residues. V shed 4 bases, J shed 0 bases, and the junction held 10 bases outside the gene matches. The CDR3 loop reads CSVGGGQGLMNTEAFF. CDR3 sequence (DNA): TGCAGCGTTGGGGGAGGACAGGGACTAATGAACACTGAAGCTTTCTTT.

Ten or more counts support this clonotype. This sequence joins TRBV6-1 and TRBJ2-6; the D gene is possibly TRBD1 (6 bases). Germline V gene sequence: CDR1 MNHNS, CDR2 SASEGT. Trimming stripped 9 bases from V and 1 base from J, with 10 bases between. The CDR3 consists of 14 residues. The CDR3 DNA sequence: TGTGCCAGTCGCACAGGGTCTGGGGCCAACGTCCTGACTTTC. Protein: CASRTGSGANVLTF.

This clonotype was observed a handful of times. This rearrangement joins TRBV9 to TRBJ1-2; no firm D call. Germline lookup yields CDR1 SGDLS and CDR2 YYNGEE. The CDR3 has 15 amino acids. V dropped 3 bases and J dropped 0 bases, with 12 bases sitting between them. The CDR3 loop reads CASSGPTRTNYGYTF. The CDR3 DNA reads TGTGCCAGCAGCGGGCCGACAAGGACTAACTATGGCTACACCTTC.

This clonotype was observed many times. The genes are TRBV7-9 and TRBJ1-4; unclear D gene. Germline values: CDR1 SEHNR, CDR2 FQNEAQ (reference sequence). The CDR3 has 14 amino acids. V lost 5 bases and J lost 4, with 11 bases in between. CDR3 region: CASSDGRSNEKLFF. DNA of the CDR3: TGTGCCAGCAGCGACGGACGGAGTAATGAAAAACTGTTTTTT.

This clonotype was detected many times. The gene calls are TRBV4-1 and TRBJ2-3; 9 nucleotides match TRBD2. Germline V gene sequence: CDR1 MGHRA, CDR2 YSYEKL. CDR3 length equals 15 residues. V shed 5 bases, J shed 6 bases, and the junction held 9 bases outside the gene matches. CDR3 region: CASSSSGTSYDTQYF. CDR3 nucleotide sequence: TGCGCCAGCAGCTCTTCGGGGACTAGCTACGATACGCAGTATTTT.

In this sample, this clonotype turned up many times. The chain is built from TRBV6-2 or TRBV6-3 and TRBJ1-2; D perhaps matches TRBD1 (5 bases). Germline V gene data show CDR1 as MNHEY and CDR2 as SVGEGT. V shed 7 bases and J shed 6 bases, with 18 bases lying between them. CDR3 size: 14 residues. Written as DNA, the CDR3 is TGTGCCAGCAAAACAGGACCACCCGGGGATGGCTACACCTTC. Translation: CASKTGPPGDGYTF.

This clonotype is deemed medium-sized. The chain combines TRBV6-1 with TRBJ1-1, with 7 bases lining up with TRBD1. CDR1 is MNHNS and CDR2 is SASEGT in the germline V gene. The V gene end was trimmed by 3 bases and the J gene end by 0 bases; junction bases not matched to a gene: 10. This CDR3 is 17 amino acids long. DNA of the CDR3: TGTGCCAGCAGTGATCGGAGGGGGCAGTTCATGAACACTGAAGCTTTCTTT. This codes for CASSDRRGQFMNTEAFF.

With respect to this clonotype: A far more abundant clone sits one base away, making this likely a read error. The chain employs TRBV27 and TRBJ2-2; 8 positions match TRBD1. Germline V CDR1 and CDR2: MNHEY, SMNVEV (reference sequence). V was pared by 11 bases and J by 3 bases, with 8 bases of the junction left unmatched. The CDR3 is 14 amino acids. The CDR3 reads CAARADRDTGELFF. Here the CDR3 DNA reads TGTGCCGCCAGGGCGGACAGGGACACCGGGGAGCTGTTTTTT.

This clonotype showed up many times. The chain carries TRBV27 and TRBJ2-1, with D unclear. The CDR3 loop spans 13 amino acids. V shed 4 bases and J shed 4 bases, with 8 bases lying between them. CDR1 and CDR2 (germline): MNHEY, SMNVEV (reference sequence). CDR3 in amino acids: CASSSFSYNEQFF. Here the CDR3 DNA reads TGTGCCAGCAGTTCCTTCAGTTACAATGAGCAGTTCTTC.

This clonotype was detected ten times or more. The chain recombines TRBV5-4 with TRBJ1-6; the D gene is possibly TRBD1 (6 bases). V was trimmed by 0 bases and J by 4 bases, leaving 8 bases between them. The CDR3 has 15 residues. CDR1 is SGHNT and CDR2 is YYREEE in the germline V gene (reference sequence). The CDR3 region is CASSLGQVYNSPLHF. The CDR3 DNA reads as TGTGCCAGCAGCTTGGGACAGGTTTATAATTCACCCCTCCACTTT.

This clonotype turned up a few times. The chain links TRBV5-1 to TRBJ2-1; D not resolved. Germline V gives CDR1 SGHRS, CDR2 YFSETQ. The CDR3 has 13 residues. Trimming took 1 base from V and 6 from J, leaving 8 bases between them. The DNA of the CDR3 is TGCGCCAGCAGCTTGCTTCCGAGCAATGAGCAGTTCTTC. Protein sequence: CASSLLPSNEQFF.

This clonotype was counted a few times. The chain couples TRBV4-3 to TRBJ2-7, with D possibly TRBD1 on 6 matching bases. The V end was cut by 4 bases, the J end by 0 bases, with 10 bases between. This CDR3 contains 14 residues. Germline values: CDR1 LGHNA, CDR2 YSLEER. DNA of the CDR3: TGCGCCAGCAGCCTAAGACAGGCCTCCTACGAGCAGTACTTC. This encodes CASSLRQASYEQYF.

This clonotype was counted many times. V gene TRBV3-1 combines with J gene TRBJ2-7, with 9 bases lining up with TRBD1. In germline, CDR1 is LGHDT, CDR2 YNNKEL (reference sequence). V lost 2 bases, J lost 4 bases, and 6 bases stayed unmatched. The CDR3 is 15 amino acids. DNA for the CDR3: TGTGCCAGCAGCCAACGACAGGGGGTACAGTACGAGCAGTACTTC. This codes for CASSQRQGVQYEQYF.

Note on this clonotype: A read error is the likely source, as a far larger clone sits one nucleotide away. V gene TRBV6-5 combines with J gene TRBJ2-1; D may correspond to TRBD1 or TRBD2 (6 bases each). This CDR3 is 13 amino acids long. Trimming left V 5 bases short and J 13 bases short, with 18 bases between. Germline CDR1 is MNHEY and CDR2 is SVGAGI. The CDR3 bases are TGTGCCAGCAGTACAGGGACGGGGGAGACCCAGTTCTTC. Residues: CASSTGTGETQFF.

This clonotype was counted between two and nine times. DNA for the CDR3: TGCGCCAGCAGCCCTGAGACAGGTTTCTCCTACGAGCAGTACTTC. Protein product: CASSPETGFSYEQYF. The chain uses TRBV5-1 and TRBJ2-7, with a tentative D call TRBD1 (6 bases). CDR1 is SGHRS, CDR2 YFSETQ, per germline. The CDR3 spans 15 residues. V shed 4 bases and J shed 0 bases, with 14 bases lying between them.

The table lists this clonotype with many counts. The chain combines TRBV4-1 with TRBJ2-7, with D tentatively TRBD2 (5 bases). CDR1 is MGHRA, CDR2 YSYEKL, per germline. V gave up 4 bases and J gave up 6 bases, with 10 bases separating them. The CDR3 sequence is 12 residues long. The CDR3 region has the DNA TGCGCCAGCAGCCCAAGCGGCCGCGAGCAGTACTTC. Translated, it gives CASSPSGREQYF.

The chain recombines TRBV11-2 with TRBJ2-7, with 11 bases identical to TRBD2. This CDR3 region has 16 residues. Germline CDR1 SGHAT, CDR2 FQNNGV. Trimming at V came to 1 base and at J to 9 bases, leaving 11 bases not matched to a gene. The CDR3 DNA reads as TGTGCCAGCAGCTTAGTAGCGGGAGGGCCGGGGGACGGGCAGTACTTC. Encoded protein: CASSLVAGGPGDGQYF.

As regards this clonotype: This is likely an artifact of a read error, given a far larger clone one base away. CDR3 in DNA: TGTGCCACCAGTGCCTCATTTTCAGGGGGTTCCTACAATGAGCAGTACTTC. It codes for CATSASFSGGSYNEQYF. This rearrangement joins TRBV24-1 to TRBJ2-5, with TRBD1 matching 7 bases. Unmatched junction bases numbered 22, after V lost 5 bases and J lost 11 bases. The CDR3 has 17 amino acids. The germline gives CDR1 KGHDR, CDR2 SFDVKD.

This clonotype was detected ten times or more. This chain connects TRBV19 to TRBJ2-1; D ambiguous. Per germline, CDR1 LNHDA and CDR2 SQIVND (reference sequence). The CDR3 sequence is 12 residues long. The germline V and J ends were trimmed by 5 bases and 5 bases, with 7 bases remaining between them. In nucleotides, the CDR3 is TGTGCCAGTAGTCCGCTGAACAATGAGCAGTTCTTC. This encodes CASSPLNNEQFF.

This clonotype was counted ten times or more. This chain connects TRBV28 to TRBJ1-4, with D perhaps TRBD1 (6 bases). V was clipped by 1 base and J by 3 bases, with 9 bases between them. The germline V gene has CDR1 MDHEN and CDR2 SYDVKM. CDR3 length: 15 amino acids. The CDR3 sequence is CASSLLGAANEKLFF. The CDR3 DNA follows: TGTGCCAGCAGTTTATTGGGGGCGGCTAATGAAAAACTGTTTTTT.

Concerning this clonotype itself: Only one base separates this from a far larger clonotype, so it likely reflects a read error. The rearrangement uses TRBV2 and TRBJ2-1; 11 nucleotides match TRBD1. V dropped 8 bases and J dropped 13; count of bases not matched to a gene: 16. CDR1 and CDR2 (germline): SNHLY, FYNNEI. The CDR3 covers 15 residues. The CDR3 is CASPQDRGPRETQFF. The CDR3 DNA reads TGTGCCAGCCCCCAGGACAGGGGGCCCCGGGAGACCCAGTTCTTC.

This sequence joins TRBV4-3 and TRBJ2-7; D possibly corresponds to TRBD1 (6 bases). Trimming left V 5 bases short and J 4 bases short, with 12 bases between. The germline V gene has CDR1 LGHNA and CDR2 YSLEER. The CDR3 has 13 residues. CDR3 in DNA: TGCGCCAGCAGCGAAGTCCAGGGGTACGAGCAGTACTTC. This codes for CASSEVQGYEQYF.

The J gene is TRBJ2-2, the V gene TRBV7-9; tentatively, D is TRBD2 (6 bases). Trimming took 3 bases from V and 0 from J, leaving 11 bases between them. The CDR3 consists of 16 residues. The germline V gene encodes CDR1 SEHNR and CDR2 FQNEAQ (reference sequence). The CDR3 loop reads CASSFLGLTNTGELFF. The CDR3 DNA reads TGTGCCAGCAGCTTTCTAGGACTAACGAACACCGGGGAGCTGTTTTTT. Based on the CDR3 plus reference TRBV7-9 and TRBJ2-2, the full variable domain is DTGVSQNPRHKITKRGQNVTFRCDPISEHNRLYWYRQTLGQGPEFLTYFQNEAQLEKSRLLSDRFSAERPKGSFSTLEIQRTEQGDSAMYLCASSFLGLTNTGELFFGEGSRLTVL.

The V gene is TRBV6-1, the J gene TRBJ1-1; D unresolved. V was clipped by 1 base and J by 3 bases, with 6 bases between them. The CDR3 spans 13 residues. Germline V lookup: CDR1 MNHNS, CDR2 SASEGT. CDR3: CASSEVGYTEAFF. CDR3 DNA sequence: TGTGCCAGCAGTGAAGTAGGGTACACTGAAGCTTTCTTT.

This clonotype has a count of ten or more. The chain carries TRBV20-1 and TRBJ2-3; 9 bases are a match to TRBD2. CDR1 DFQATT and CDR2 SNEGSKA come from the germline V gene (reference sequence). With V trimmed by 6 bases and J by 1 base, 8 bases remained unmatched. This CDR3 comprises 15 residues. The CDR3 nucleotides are TGCAGTGCCCACGTAGCGGGAGTAGGCACAGATACGCAGTATTTT. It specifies CSAHVAGVGTDTQYF.

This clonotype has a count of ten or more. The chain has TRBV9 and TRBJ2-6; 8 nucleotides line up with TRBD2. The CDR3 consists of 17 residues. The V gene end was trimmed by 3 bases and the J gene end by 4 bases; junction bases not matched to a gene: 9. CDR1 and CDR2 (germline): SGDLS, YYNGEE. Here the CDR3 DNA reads TGTGCCAGCAGCGAAAAGGGCGGGGGGCTCGGGGCCAACGTCCTGACTTTC. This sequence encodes CASSEKGGGLGANVLTF.

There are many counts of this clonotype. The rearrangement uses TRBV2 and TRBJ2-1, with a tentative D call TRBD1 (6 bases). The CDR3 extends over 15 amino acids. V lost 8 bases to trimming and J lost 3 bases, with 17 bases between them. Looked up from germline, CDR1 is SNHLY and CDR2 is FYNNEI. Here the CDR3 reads CASLEGDRVYNEQFF. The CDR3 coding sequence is TGTGCCAGCCTCGAGGGGGACCGGGTCTACAATGAGCAGTTCTTC.

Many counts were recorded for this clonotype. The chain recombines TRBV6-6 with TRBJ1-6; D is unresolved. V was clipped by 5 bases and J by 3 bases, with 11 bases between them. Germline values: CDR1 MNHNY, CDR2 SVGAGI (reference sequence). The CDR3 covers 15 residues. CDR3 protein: CASSDWINYNSPLHF. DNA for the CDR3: TGTGCCAGCAGTGATTGGATCAACTATAATTCACCCCTCCACTTT.

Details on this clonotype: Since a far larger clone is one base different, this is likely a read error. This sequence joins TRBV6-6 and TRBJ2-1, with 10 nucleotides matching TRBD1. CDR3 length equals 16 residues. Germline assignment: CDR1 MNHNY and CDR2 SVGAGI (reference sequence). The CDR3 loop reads CASSSDGTGVYNERFF. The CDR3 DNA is TGTGCCAGCAGTTCCGACGGGACAGGGGTTTACAATGAGCGGTTCTTC.